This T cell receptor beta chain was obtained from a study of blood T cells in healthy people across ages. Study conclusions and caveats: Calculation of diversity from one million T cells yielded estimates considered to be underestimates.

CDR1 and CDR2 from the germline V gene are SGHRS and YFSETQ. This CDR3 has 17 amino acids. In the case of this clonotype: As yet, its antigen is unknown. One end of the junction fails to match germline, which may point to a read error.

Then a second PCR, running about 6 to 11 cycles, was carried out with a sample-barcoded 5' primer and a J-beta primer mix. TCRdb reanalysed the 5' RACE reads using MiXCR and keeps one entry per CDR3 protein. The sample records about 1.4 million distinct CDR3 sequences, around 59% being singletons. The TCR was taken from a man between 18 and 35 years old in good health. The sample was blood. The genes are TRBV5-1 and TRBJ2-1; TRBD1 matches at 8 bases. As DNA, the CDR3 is TGCGCCAACAGCTTGAGGCCCCAGGGGGCGGGATACAATGAGCAGTTCTTC. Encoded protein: CANSLRPQGAGYNEQFF. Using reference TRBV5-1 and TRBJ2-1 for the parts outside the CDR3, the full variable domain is KAGVTQTPRYLIKTRGQQVTLSCSPISGHRSVSWYQQTPGQGLQFLFEYFSETQRNKGNFPGRFSGRQFSNSRSEMNVSTLELGDSALYLCANSLRPQGAGYNEQFFGPGTRLTVL.